This T cell receptor beta chain emerged from a study of prognosis after radiotherapy for stage I lung cancer. Overall study results and limits: Following stereotactic body radiation therapy, unique TCR clone counts fell, with a median of 10,088 versus 6,861.

In its sample, this clonotype was seen many times. Antigen unknown. With two-round multiplex PCR, TCR beta CDR3 sequences were amplified from genomic DNA. It was primers specific to each TRBV and TRBJ gene that first-round PCR used. MiXCR, applied by TCRdb to the multiplex PCR reads, yields one record per CDR3 protein. This table has 51,000 or so distinct CDR3 sequences, over 30% appearing once. This clonotype was sampled from a donor aged 50 or older with non-small cell lung cancer. The sample consisted of PBMCs, taken before or after stereotactic body radiation therapy (not recorded which).

The DNA for the CDR3 is TGTGCCAGCAGCTCTCCGGGTCAGGGAGATACGCAGTATTTT. Amino acid sequence: CASSSPGQGDTQYF. V and J are TRBV7-2 and TRBJ2-3; D may be TRBD1 (5 bases). The CDR3 covers 14 residues. The V end lost 4 bases, the J end lost 5 bases, and 13 bases lay between the germline ends. Germline V gives CDR1 SGHTA, CDR2 FQGNSA.